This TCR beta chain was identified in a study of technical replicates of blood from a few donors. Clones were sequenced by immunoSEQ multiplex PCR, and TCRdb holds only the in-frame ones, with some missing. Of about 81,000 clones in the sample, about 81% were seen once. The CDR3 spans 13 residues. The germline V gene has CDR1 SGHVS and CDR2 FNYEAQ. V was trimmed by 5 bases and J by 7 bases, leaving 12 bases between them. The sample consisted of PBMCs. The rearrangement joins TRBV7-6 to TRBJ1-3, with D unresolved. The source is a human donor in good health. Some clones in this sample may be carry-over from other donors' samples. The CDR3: CASSPAGSNTIYF. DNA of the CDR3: TGTGCCAGCAGCCCCGCGGGGTCGAACACCATATATTTT.